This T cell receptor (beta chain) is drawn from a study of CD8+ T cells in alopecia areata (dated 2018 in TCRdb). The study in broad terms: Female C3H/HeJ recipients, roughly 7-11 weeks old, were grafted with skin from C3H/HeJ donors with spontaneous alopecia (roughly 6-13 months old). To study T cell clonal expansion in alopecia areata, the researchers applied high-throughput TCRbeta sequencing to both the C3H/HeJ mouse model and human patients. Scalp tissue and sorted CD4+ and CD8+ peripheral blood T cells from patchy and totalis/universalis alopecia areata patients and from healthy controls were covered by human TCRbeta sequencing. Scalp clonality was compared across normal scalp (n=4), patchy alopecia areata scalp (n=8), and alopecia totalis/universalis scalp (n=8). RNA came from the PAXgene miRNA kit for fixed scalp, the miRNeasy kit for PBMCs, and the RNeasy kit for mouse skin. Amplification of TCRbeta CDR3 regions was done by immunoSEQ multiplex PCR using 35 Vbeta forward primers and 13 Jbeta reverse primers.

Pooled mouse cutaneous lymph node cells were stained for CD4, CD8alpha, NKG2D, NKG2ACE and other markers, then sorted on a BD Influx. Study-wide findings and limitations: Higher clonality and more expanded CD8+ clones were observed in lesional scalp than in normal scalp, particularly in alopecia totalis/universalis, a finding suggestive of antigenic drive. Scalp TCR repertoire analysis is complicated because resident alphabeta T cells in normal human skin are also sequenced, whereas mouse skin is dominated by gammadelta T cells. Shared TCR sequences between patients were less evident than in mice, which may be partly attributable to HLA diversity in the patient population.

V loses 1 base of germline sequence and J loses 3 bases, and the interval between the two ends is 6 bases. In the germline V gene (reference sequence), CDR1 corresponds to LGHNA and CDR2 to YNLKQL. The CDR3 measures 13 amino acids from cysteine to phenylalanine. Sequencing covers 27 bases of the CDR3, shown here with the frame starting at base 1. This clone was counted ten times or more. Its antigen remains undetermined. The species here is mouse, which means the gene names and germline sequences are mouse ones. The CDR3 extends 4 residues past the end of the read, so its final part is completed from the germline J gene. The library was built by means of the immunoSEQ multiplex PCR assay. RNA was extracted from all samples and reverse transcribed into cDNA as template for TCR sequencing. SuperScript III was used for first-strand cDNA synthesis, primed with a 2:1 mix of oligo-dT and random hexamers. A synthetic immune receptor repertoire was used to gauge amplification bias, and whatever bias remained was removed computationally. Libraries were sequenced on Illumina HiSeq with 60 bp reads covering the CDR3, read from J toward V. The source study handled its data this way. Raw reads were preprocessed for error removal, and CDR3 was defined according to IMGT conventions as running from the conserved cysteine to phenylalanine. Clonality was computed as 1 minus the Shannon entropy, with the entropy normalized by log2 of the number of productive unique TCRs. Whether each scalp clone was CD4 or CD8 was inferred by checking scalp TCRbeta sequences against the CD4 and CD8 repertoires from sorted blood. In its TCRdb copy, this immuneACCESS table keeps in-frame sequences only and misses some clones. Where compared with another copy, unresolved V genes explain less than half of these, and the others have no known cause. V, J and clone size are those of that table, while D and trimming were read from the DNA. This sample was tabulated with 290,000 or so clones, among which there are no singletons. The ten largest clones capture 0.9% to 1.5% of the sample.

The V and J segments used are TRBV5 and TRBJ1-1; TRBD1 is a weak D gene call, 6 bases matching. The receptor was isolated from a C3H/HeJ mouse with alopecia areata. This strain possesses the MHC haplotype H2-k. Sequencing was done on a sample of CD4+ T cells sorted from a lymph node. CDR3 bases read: TGTGCCAGCAGCCAAGCAGGGGACACA. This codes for CASSQAGDT. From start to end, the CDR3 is CASSQAGDTEVFF.